Shown below are 31 T cell receptor beta chains from a single sample sequenced in a study of T cells of healthy individuals (dated by TCRdb to 2017 to 2018). Library method: 5' RACE. The listed sequencing device is Illumina MiSeq. TCRdb trimmed public reads at Q25 via fastp, called clones via MiXCR and kept in-frame beta chains. One record per CDR3 amino acid sequence lists the most common genes and DNA. This sample gives fewer than 75,000 distinct CDR3 sequences in total; around 15% of them show up just once. Less than 6% of the sample is in the top ten clones. Every receptor here comes from a human donor in good health.

The CDR3 coding sequence is TGTGCCAGCTCAACGACAGGCGGGGGGCGTGCAGATACGCAGTATTTT. Its translation: CASSTTGGGRADTQYF. This chain connects TRBV28 to TRBJ2-3; the match to TRBD2 covers 8 bases. The CDR3 runs to 16 residues. The V gene's germline CDR1 is MDHEN and CDR2 SYDVKM. The ends lost 8 bases at V and 4 bases at J; junction bases unmatched: 14.

This clonotype was recorded at least ten times. The CDR3 sequence: CASRLGPNTEAFF. DNA of the CDR3: TGTGCCAGCCGTTTGGGGCCGAACACTGAAGCTTTCTTT. The chain is built from TRBV7-3 and TRBJ1-1; D perhaps matches TRBD1 (5 bases). V lost 8 bases and J lost 1, with 11 bases in between. The CDR3 length is 13 residues. Germline values: CDR1 SGHTA, CDR2 FQGTGA.

This clonotype appeared many times. The CDR3 bases are TGCGCCAGCAGCCAAGCTGGGAACACTGAAGCTTTCTTT. This codes for CASSQAGNTEAFF. The chain joins TRBV4-1 to TRBJ1-1; D ambiguous. Trimming took 1 base from V and 1 from J, leaving 4 bases between them. CDR1 and CDR2 from the germline V gene are MGHRA and YSYEKL. This CDR3 has 13 amino acids.

This clonotype was picked up many times. The V call is TRBV18, the J call TRBJ1-2; D unclear. This CDR3 comprises 14 residues. V dropped 2 bases and J dropped 2 bases, with 9 bases sitting between them. Germline loops: CDR1 KGHSH, CDR2 LQKENI. As DNA, the CDR3 is TGTGCCAGCTCACCAATCGCTGAGAACTATGGCTACACCTTC. This codes for CASSPIAENYGYTF.

This clonotype was counted ten times or more. The rearrangement joins TRBV30 to TRBJ1-2; no clear D gene. Germline CDR1 is GTSNPN and CDR2 is SVGIG (reference sequence). Trimming cost V 3 bases and J 8 bases, with 16 bases left between them. The CDR3 covers 13 residues. CDR3 coding DNA: TGTGCCTGGAGCCGGAGACTAACGGGGGGCTACACCTTC. It encodes CAWSRRLTGGYTF.

The V gene is TRBV27, the J gene TRBJ1-1, with D tentatively TRBD1 (5 bases). V lost 5 bases to trimming and J lost 5 bases, with 24 bases between them. The CDR3 contains 17 residues. Germline V CDR1 and CDR2: MNHEY, SMNVEV (reference sequence). This CDR3 is CASSPPPVMGEGTEAFF. CDR3 sequence (DNA): TGTGCCAGCAGTCCACCTCCCGTTATGGGGGAAGGGACTGAAGCTTTCTTT.

The chain is built from TRBV14 and TRBJ2-1, with D unresolved. This CDR3 has 12 residues. V lost 0 bases, J lost 9 bases, and 6 bases lay in between. Germline lookup yields CDR1 SGHDN and CDR2 FVKESK. The DNA for the CDR3 is TGTGCCAGCAGCCAAGATTCGGGTGAGCAGTTCTTC. Protein: CASSQDSGEQFF.

Points on this clonotype: A much larger clone lies one base from this, so it may be a read error. CDR3 region: CSAPTGVGGYNF. In DNA form, the CDR3 reads TGCAGCGCCCCGACAGGGGTTGGCGGCTACAACTTC. This chain uses TRBV29-1 with TRBJ1-2, with 8 bases identical to TRBD1. This CDR3 has 12 amino acids. Germline V gives CDR1 SQVTM, CDR2 ANQGSEA. Full variable domain (rest looked up from reference TRBV29-1 and TRBJ1-2): SAVISQKPSRDICQRGTSLTIQCQVDSQVTMMFWYRQQPGQSLTLIATANQGSEATYESGFVIDKFPISRPNLTFSTLTVSNMSPEDSSIYLCSAPTGVGGYNFGSGTRLTVV.

This clonotype was found a few times. J is TRBJ1-5 and V is TRBV4-1; tentative D call: TRBD1 (6 bases). The length of the CDR3 is 16 residues. V lost 1 base and J 0 bases, leaving 10 bases between the germline ends. Germline V gene sequence: CDR1 MGHRA, CDR2 YSYEKL. CDR3 loop: CASSQGGANSNQPQHF. In nucleotides, the CDR3 is TGCGCCAGCAGCCAAGGGGGGGCAAATAGCAATCAGCCCCAGCATTTT.

The genes are TRBV11-1 and TRBJ1-1; D is unclear. The V gene's germline CDR1 is SGHAT and CDR2 FQDESV (reference sequence). V was cut by 1 base and J by 11 bases, with 11 bases left in between. This CDR3 spans 12 amino acids. The CDR3 region is CASSLEGRPAFF. The DNA for the CDR3 is TGTGCCAGCAGCTTAGAGGGCCGGCCGGCTTTCTTT.

This clonotype was observed at least ten times. This chain uses TRBV15 with TRBJ2-3, with TRBD2 identical over 11 bases. The germline gives CDR1 LNHNV, CDR2 YYDKDF (reference sequence). The CDR3 is 18 amino acids. Unmatched junction bases numbered 12, after V lost 3 bases and J lost 4 bases. CDR3 coding DNA: TGTGCCACCAGCAGGGGTTACAAATCGGGACTAGCGGCAGATACGCAGTATTTT. As protein: CATSRGYKSGLAADTQYF.

V usage is TRBV7-9 and J usage is TRBJ2-5, with 8 bases fitting TRBD1. Germline loops: CDR1 SEHNR, CDR2 FQNEAQ (reference sequence). This CDR3 is 18 amino acids long. Unmatched junction bases numbered 14, after V lost 1 base and J lost 4 bases. The CDR3 loop is CASSLERGQGTLAETQYF. As DNA, the CDR3 is TGTGCCAGCAGCTTAGAAAGAGGACAGGGCACACTTGCAGAGACCCAGTACTTC.

In the case of this clonotype: An end of the junction does not agree with germline; a read error may underlie this. J is TRBJ2-1 and V is TRBV11-2; 7 positions agree with TRBD2. The CDR3 extends over 15 amino acids. Per the germline V gene, CDR1 is SGHAT and CDR2 is FQNNGV. CDR3 DNA: TGTCCCAGCACCTCCAGGACTAGCTCCTACAATGAGCAGTTCTTC. Its protein is CPSTSRTSSYNEQFF.

V usage is TRBV29-1 and J usage is TRBJ2-7; a possible D gene is TRBD2 (6 bases). The CDR3 is 13 amino acids. Trimming shortened V by 6 bases and J by 2 bases, and 14 bases separated the two germline ends. Germline CDR1 and CDR2: SQVTM and ANQGSEA. CDR3 nucleotides: TGCAGCGTCTCTGTGGGGGGAACCTACGAGCAGTACTTC. Its protein is CSVSVGGTYEQYF.

The genes are TRBV12-3 or TRBV12-4 and TRBJ2-5; 7 bases agree with TRBD1. After removal of 3 bases from V and 2 bases from J, the junction contained 3 bases not matched to a gene. The CDR3 consists of 14 residues. The CDR3, as DNA: TGTGCCAGCAGTTTTGGGACAGTTCAAGAGACCCAGTACTTC. Its translation is CASSFGTVQETQYF.

This clonotype was recorded a few times. V gene TRBV7-3 combines with J gene TRBJ2-1; 14 bases align to TRBD2. Germline CDR1 and CDR2: SGHTA and FQGTGA. V lost 3 bases, J lost 6 bases, and 4 bases stayed unmatched. The CDR3 contains 16 residues. The CDR3 loop is CASSLTSGRVGNEQFF. CDR3 nucleotides: TGTGCCAGCAGCTTGACTAGCGGGAGGGTCGGCAATGAGCAGTTCTTC.

This chain's CDR3 is CASSRAGTETQYF. As DNA, the CDR3 is TGTGCCAGCAGTCGGGCCGGGACAGAGACCCAGTACTTC. The rearrangement joins TRBV5-5 to TRBJ2-5; D is tentatively TRBD1 or TRBD2 (5 bases each). CDR1 and CDR2 from the germline V gene are SGHKS and YYEKEE (reference sequence). Between the trimmed V and J ends, which lost 5 bases and 4 bases, there was a span of 12 bases. This CDR3 contains 13 residues.

In its sample, this clonotype was seen many times. The chain is built from TRBV7-9 and TRBJ2-5; 15 nucleotides align to TRBD2. CDR1 SEHNR and CDR2 FQNEAQ come from the germline V gene (reference sequence). This CDR3 region has 18 residues. Germline trimming cut 3 bases from V and 4 bases from J; bases unmatched to any gene: 9. DNA of the CDR3: TGTGCCAGCAGCTTGGGACTAGCGGGAGGCCCTCGGAGAGAGACCCAGTACTTC. This translates into CASSLGLAGGPRRETQYF. The complete variable domain, with remaining parts taken from reference TRBV7-9 and TRBJ2-5, reads DTGVSQNPRHKITKRGQNVTFRCDPISEHNRLYWYRQTLGQGPEFLTYFQNEAQLEKSRLLSDRFSAERPKGSFSTLEIQRTEQGDSAMYLCASSLGLAGGPRRETQYFGPGTRLLVL.

V gene TRBV5-1 combines with J gene TRBJ2-5; tentatively, D is TRBD1 (5 bases). Germline values: CDR1 SGHRS, CDR2 YFSETQ. The V end lost 5 bases, the J end lost 5 bases, and 16 bases lay between the germline ends. The CDR3 consists of 14 residues. The CDR3, as DNA: TGCGCCAGCAGAAAAACTACAGGAGTTGAGACCCAGTACTTC. Its protein product is CASRKTTGVETQYF.

The chain couples TRBV7-9 to TRBJ1-2, with 8 positions matching TRBD1. After removal of 4 bases from V and 6 bases from J, the junction contained 7 bases not matched to a gene. The CDR3 runs to 14 residues. The V gene's germline CDR1 is SEHNR and CDR2 FQNEAQ (reference sequence). CDR3 bases: TGTGCCAGCAGCTGGCAGGGGGCGGCTCATGGCTACACCTTC. Residues: CASSWQGAAHGYTF.

This clonotype was observed once. The V and J genes are TRBV20-1 and TRBJ1-6, with a possible D match to TRBD1 (6 bases). The CDR3 length is 17 residues. Germline V gives CDR1 DFQATT, CDR2 SNEGSKA (reference sequence). V was clipped by 0 bases and J by 14 bases, with 26 bases between them. CDR3 residues: CSARDRGTILAARTLHF. The CDR3 coding sequence is TGCAGTGCTAGAGATCGTGGGACAATCCTAGCTGCAAGGACCCTCCACTTT.

V usage is TRBV12-3 or TRBV12-4 and J usage is TRBJ1-2; perhaps TRBD1 as D (6 bases). Deletions cut 4 bases from V and 6 bases from J, with 12 bases between. This CDR3 spans 13 amino acids. CDR3 loop: CASSSGEKDGYTF. In DNA form, the CDR3 reads TGTGCCAGCAGTTCAGGGGAGAAGGATGGCTACACCTTC.

The chain employs TRBV6-6 and TRBJ1-2, with D hard to call. V was pared by 8 bases and J by 4 bases, with 14 bases between. The germline V gene encodes CDR1 MNHNY and CDR2 SVGAGI (reference sequence). The CDR3 length is 13 residues. For the CDR3, the DNA is TGTGCCAGCCGGGTAACAGCCTCCTATGGCTACACCTTC. Protein sequence: CASRVTASYGYTF.

This clonotype came up many times. The chain recombines TRBV12-3 or TRBV12-4 with TRBJ1-2; D gene ambiguous. Trimming took 5 bases from V and 3 from J, leaving 10 bases between them. This CDR3 is 13 amino acids long. For the CDR3, the DNA is TGTGCCAGCAGTCCCGATGAGGACTATGGCTACACCTTC. Its translation: CASSPDEDYGYTF.

This chain connects TRBV7-8 to TRBJ1-5, with 7 bases lining up with TRBD1. The trim removed 5 bases at V and 5 bases at J, leaving 9 bases unmatched. Per the germline V gene, CDR1 is SGHVS and CDR2 is FQNEAQ. This CDR3 spans 15 amino acids. The CDR3 here is CASSLDRSPYQPQHF. Here the CDR3 DNA reads TGTGCCAGCAGCCTGGACAGGAGCCCCTATCAGCCCCAGCATTTT. Complete variable domain (other parts from reference TRBV7-8 and TRBJ1-5): GAGVSQSPRYKVAKRGQDVALRCDPISGHVSLFWYQQALGQGPEFLTYFQNEAQLDKSGLPSDRFFAERPEGSVSTLKIQRTQQEDSAVYLCASSLDRSPYQPQHFGDGTRLSIL.

The chain couples TRBV6-5 to TRBJ2-5; D gene ambiguous. V lost 6 bases to trimming and J lost 2 bases, with 13 bases between them. Germline V gene data show CDR1 as MNHEY and CDR2 as SVGAGI. CDR3 length: 14 residues. The CDR3 nucleotides read TGTGCCAGCAGGAGAGGTTATGGACAAGAGACCCAGTACTTC. This translates into CASRRGYGQETQYF.

The CDR3 is CAINAGAGNTIYF. CDR3 DNA sequence: TGTGCCATCAACGCAGGGGCTGGAAACACCATATATTTT. The gene calls are TRBV10-3 and TRBJ1-3, with D possibly matching TRBD1 (6 bases). With 7 bases removed from V and 2 bases from J, the gap between germline ends came to 9 bases. Per germline, CDR1 ENHRY and CDR2 SYGVKD. The CDR3 length is 13 residues.

V gene TRBV5-1 combines with J gene TRBJ2-2; no reliable D call. With 1 base removed from V and 0 bases from J, the gap between germline ends came to 16 bases. This CDR3 has 18 amino acids. Germline lookup yields CDR1 SGHRS and CDR2 YFSETQ. CDR3 in amino acids: CASSLRSVRDSNTGELFF. CDR3 bases: TGCGCCAGCAGCTTGCGGTCGGTTCGAGACTCGAACACCGGGGAGCTGTTTTTT.

The rearrangement joins TRBV14 to TRBJ2-5; tentative D call: TRBD1 (5 bases). Trimming removed 1 base at V and 5 bases at J, with 8 bases between. The CDR3 is 13 amino acids. CDR1 and CDR2 from the germline V gene are SGHDN and FVKESK. Written as DNA, the CDR3 is TGTGCCAGCAGCCAAGCAAGGGGCGAGACCCAGTACTTC. Amino acids: CASSQARGETQYF.

This clonotype came up many times. The V and J genes are TRBV28 and TRBJ2-7; TRBD2 agrees at 8 bases. CDR1 is MDHEN and CDR2 is SYDVKM in the germline V gene. CDR3 length: 16 amino acids. With 4 bases clipped from V and 2 bases from J, the junction kept 10 bases outside the gene matches. The CDR3 DNA reads TGTGCCAGCAGTTCAGCAGAACTAGCGGAGGCCTACGAGCAGTACTTC. Translating it yields CASSSAELAEAYEQYF.

This clonotype was detected ten times or more. The V gene is TRBV5-1, the J gene TRBJ2-5; 8 bases are a match to TRBD2. The CDR3 is made up of 14 amino acids. With V trimmed by 0 bases and J by 3 bases, 1 base remained unmatched. Germline CDR1 and CDR2: SGHRS and YFSETQ. This CDR3 reads CASSLVGGEETQYF. The DNA for the CDR3 is TGCGCCAGCAGCTTGGTCGGGGGGGAAGAGACCCAGTACTTC.